This T cell receptor beta chain was captured in a study of blood T cells in healthy people across ages. Study results and caveats: The donors' CMV status was not determined, possibly confounding changes in expanded clonotypes. When set beside aged donors, long-lived donors presented more naive CD4+ cells and higher diversity. A strong correlation was found between TCR beta diversity and the percentage of naive T cells.

CDR1 is SGHAT and CDR2 is FQDESV in the germline V gene (reference sequence). The CDR3 loop spans 15 amino acids. V was clipped by 2 bases and J by 2 bases; unmatched bases: 3. Points on this clonotype: Its antigen is unidentified.

A second PCR, run for about 7 to 11 cycles, used a sample-barcoded 5' primer plus a J-beta primer mix. Every cDNA was tagged by a template-switch adaptor with 12 random nucleotides. Each CDR3 protein is one row after TCRdb ran MiXCR on the 5' RACE reads. The profile covers 650,000 to 1,000,000 distinct CDR3 sequences, with 35% to 40% appearing a single time and under 15% taken by the ten largest. The V call is TRBV11-1, the J call TRBJ2-3; 8 bases agree with TRBD2. The sequenced sample consisted of blood. The sequence was collected from a man between 18 and 35 years old in good health. As DNA, the CDR3 is TGTGCCAGCAGCTTAATGACTAGCGCCACAGATACGCAGTATTTT. This codes for CASSLMTSATDTQYF.